The 22 T cell receptor beta chains listed next were all sequenced from one sample in a study of T cell responses to AZD1222 COVID-19 vaccine. Profiling relied on immunoSEQ multiplex PCR, and the TCRdb table lists in-frame clones only, not all of them. The table lists fewer than 100,000 clones, almost 90% of them singletons. The input for sequencing was peripheral blood, taken 28 days after the second AZD1222 dose. The receptors originated from an adult who received the AZD1222 COVID-19 vaccine.

The chain has TRBV5-1 and TRBJ2-7, with 12 bases aligning to TRBD2. CDR3 length equals 17 residues. CDR1 is SGHRS, CDR2 YFSETQ, per germline. J gave up 4 bases and V 1 base, and 9 bases lay outside the gene matches. The CDR3 here is CASSLYTSGRPSYEQYF. Here the CDR3 DNA reads TGCGCCAGCAGCTTGTATACTAGCGGGAGGCCATCATACGAGCAGTACTTC.

This sequence joins TRBV5-3 and TRBJ2-2; 7 bases are a match to TRBD2. TRBV5-3 is treated as an ORF (open reading frame) with a function not yet certain. The CDR3 consists of 17 residues. With 4 bases clipped from V and 4 bases from J, the junction kept 13 bases outside the gene matches. The CDR3 DNA reads TGTGCCAGAAGCACCGAACTAGCGCACGCCGTCACCGGGGAGCTGTTTTTT. Its translation: CARSTELAHAVTGELFF.

The CDR3 DNA is TGTGCCAGCAGCTGGTCGACTGATTACGAGCAGTACTTC. It translates to CASSWSTDYEQYF. The genes are TRBV7-9 and TRBJ2-7, with D hard to call. This CDR3 region has 13 residues. Germline lookup yields CDR1 SEHNR and CDR2 FQNEAQ (reference sequence). Trimming cost V 4 bases and J 4 bases, with 11 bases left between them. The full variable domain, completed using reference TRBV7-9 and TRBJ2-7, is DTGVSQNPRHKITKRGQNVTFRCDPISEHNRLYWYRQTLGQGPEFLTYFQNEAQLEKSRLLSDRFSAERPKGSFSTLEIQRTEQGDSAMYLCASSWSTDYEQYFGPGTRLTVT.

This chain connects TRBV19 to TRBJ2-3; D is ambiguous. The CDR3 is made up of 15 amino acids. CDR1 is LNHDA and CDR2 is SQIVND in the germline V gene (reference sequence). The ends were cut back, 0 bases at V and 3 bases at J, with 10 bases in the middle. The CDR3 loop is CASSIERQETDTQYF. CDR3 DNA sequence: TGTGCCAGTAGTATAGAGAGGCAGGAGACAGATACGCAGTATTTT.

This sequence joins TRBV7-9 and TRBJ1-1, with D uncertain. The CDR3 is 13 amino acids. The V and J ends lost 2 bases and 3 bases respectively, with 7 bases between them. CDR1 is SEHNR, CDR2 FQNEAQ, per germline (reference sequence). The CDR3 sequence is CASSLLGDTEAFF. The DNA for the CDR3 is TGTGCCAGCAGCTTACTCGGCGACACTGAAGCTTTCTTT.

This chain connects TRBV19 to TRBJ1-5; D perhaps matches TRBD1 (6 bases). The V gene's germline CDR1 is LNHDA and CDR2 SQIVND (reference sequence). This CDR3 has 14 amino acids. V lost 7 bases to trimming and J lost 4 bases, with 14 bases between them. CDR3 region: CASKLGQYNQPQHF. CDR3 sequence (DNA): TGTGCCAGTAAGCTCGGACAGTATAATCAGCCCCAGCATTTT.

The V gene is TRBV12-3 or TRBV12-4, the J gene TRBJ2-1, with D unclear. Trimming shortened V by 6 bases and J by 6 bases, and 6 bases separated the two germline ends. The CDR3 sequence is 11 residues long. This CDR3 reads CASSSGNEQFF. CDR3 DNA: TGTGCCAGCAGCTCAGGCAATGAGCAGTTCTTC.

The chain has TRBV28 and TRBJ2-1; D is unresolved. The CDR3 runs to 14 residues. The germline V gene has CDR1 MDHEN and CDR2 SYDVKM. V lost 6 bases and J 5 bases, leaving 14 bases between the germline ends. CDR3 region: CASSVTVAHNEQFF. The CDR3 nucleotides read TGTGCCAGCAGCGTGACTGTCGCCCACAATGAGCAGTTCTTC.

This chain's CDR3 is CASSLLPSAGEQYF. The CDR3 DNA is TGTGCCAGCAGCTTACTTCCCTCGGCGGGCGAGCAGTACTTC. The chain is built from TRBV7-2 and TRBJ2-7; D may be TRBD2 (5 bases). V was pared by 2 bases and J by 6 bases, with 14 bases between. Germline CDR1 and CDR2: SGHTA and FQGNSA. CDR3 size: 14 residues.

The chain uses TRBV7-7 and TRBJ1-5; D unresolved. V shed 4 bases and J shed 4 bases, with 8 bases lying between them. The CDR3 is made up of 13 amino acids. Germline-derived CDR1 and CDR2 are SSHAT and FNYEAQ (reference sequence). Here the CDR3 reads CASSSAWNQPQHF. The CDR3 DNA sequence: TGTGCCAGCAGCTCTGCCTGGAATCAGCCCCAGCATTTT.

The genes are TRBV18 and TRBJ1-1, with a tentative D call TRBD1 (5 bases). With 3 bases removed from V and 6 bases from J, the gap between germline ends came to 17 bases. CDR1 is KGHSH, CDR2 LQKENI, per germline. CDR3 size: 15 residues. CDR3: CASSPPGGGDSEAFF. The CDR3 DNA is TGTGCCAGCTCACCGCCCGGTGGTGGGGACTCTGAAGCTTTCTTT.

This chain links TRBV29-1 with TRBJ1-1; the D is unclear. The germline CDR1 and CDR2 sequences are SQVTM and ANQGSEA. Trimming cost V 5 bases and J 2 bases, with 15 bases left between them. The CDR3 runs 14 residues. The CDR3: CSVPGRYINTEAFF. DNA for the CDR3: TGCAGCGTTCCAGGACGGTACATAAACACTGAAGCTTTCTTT.

The V call is TRBV12-3 or TRBV12-4, the J call TRBJ1-5; no reliable D call. CDR3 length equals 13 residues. Trimming removed 7 bases at V and 5 bases at J, with 12 bases between. CDR3 sequence reads: CASNNNGYQPQHF. DNA of the CDR3: TGTGCCAGCAATAACAACGGTTATCAGCCCCAGCATTTT.

The chain carries TRBV7-9 and TRBJ1-2, with 9 nucleotides matching TRBD1. CDR1 SEHNR and CDR2 FQNEAQ come from the germline V gene (reference sequence). Trimming removed 2 bases from V and 4 bases from J; junction bases left unmatched: 2. The CDR3 covers 14 residues. This CDR3 reads CASSLTGGGYGYTF. The CDR3 DNA follows: TGTGCCAGCAGCTTAACAGGGGGCGGCTATGGCTACACCTTC. The full variable domain, rest sourced from reference TRBV7-9 and TRBJ1-2, is DTGVSQNPRHKITKRGQNVTFRCDPISEHNRLYWYRQTLGQGPEFLTYFQNEAQLEKSRLLSDRFSAERPKGSFSTLEIQRTEQGDSAMYLCASSLTGGGYGYTFGSGTRLTVV.

This chain uses TRBV2 with TRBJ2-1; D might be TRBD2 (6 bases). The germline V gene has CDR1 SNHLY and CDR2 FYNNEI. V was shortened by 0 bases and J by 9 bases, with 21 bases between the two germline ends. The CDR3 runs 17 residues. CDR3 DNA: TGTGCCAGCAGTGAAGCATGGCAGGCGGGGTTTAAGAGTGAGCAGTTCTTC. Protein: CASSEAWQAGFKSEQFF.

This chain uses TRBV6-5 with TRBJ2-5; D tentatively fits TRBD1 or TRBD2 (6 bases each). Trimming left V 2 bases short and J 5 bases short, with 9 bases between. The V gene's germline CDR1 is MNHEY and CDR2 SVGAGI. CDR3 length: 13 residues. The chain's CDR3 is CASSYTGRETQYF. The CDR3 DNA is TGTGCCAGCAGTTACACAGGGAGGGAGACCCAGTACTTC.

The V call is TRBV6-5, the J call TRBJ1-1, with TRBD1 identical over 7 bases. CDR1 and CDR2 (germline): MNHEY, SVGAGI. The V and J ends lost 0 bases and 4 bases, in that order; junction bases with no gene match: 5. The CDR3 covers 15 residues. CDR3 sequence reads: CASSYSIQGSTEAFF. The CDR3 DNA is TGTGCCAGCAGTTACTCGATACAGGGGTCCACTGAAGCTTTCTTT.

The chain recombines TRBV15 with TRBJ1-5; possibly TRBD1 for D (6 bases). The germline V gene encodes CDR1 LNHNV and CDR2 YYDKDF (reference sequence). V lost 11 bases, J lost 6 bases, and 17 bases lay in between. The CDR3 is 13 residues long. The CDR3 DNA is TGTGCCGTACAGGGCACCACAGGTCAGCCCCAGCATTTT. Translation gives CAVQGTTGQPQHF.

The V and J genes are TRBV19 and TRBJ1-2; TRBD1 is a possible D gene (6 bases). The V and J ends lost 5 bases and 4 bases respectively, with 20 bases between them. The CDR3 length is 16 residues. Germline V gene data show CDR1 as LNHDA and CDR2 as SQIVND (reference sequence). Written as DNA, the CDR3 is TGTGCCAGTAGTCCTTCCTGGGGACACCGTGGCTATGGCTACACCTTC. Translation: CASSPSWGHRGYGYTF.

The rearrangement links TRBV20-1 to TRBJ1-1; 7 nucleotides agree with TRBD1. V shed 3 bases, J shed 1 base, and the junction held 5 bases outside the gene matches. Germline V lookup: CDR1 DFQATT, CDR2 SNEGSKA (reference sequence). This CDR3 is built from 14 residues. CDR3 sequence reads: CSASKTGSNTEAFF. The CDR3 DNA reads as TGCAGTGCTAGTAAGACAGGGTCGAACACTGAAGCTTTCTTT.

This clone was seen only once. The chain combines TRBV7-8 with TRBJ1-2, with D unresolved. The V end was cut by 3 bases, the J end by 2 bases, with 4 bases between. Germline-derived CDR1 and CDR2 are SGHVS and FQNEAQ. This CDR3 is 12 amino acids long. Here the CDR3 DNA reads TGTGCCAGCAGCTTGACAAACTATGGCTACACCTTC. This encodes CASSLTNYGYTF.

This rearrangement joins TRBV19 to TRBJ1-5; D unclear. The germline V and J ends were trimmed by 2 bases and 0 bases, with 5 bases remaining between them. The V gene's germline CDR1 is LNHDA and CDR2 SQIVND (reference sequence). This CDR3 spans 14 amino acids. CDR3 sequence reads: CASSIQDSNQPQHF. Here the CDR3 DNA reads TGTGCCAGTAGTATACAGGATAGCAATCAGCCCCAGCATTTT.